What follows are 6 T cell receptor beta chains derived from one specimen sequenced in a study of post-analysis software for immune sequencing data. These receptors are not linked to any known antigen. Whole-study results and caveats: A few TRBV segments occurring more often in patients than controls included TRBV5-6, TRBV5-1 and TRBV20-1.

Carried by the TCR beta cDNA libraries were unique molecular identifiers. One entry per CDR3 protein results from TCRdb running MiXCR on the PCR reads. Altogether fewer than 900,000 distinct CDR3 sequences are present, around 45% being singletons, with the ten largest covering 4.9%. The source material was blood. The receptor source for this set is a girl aged 5-17 years with multiple sclerosis.

This clonotype was picked up a small number of times. The rearrangement uses TRBV24-1 and TRBJ1-2; 9 bases are a match to TRBD1. With V trimmed by 4 bases and J by 2 bases, 10 bases remained unmatched. Germline V gene data show CDR1 as KGHDR and CDR2 as SFDVKD. The CDR3 runs 17 residues. CDR3 in amino acids: CATSDQSGTGKNYGYTF. The CDR3 nucleotides read TGTGCCACCAGTGACCAGAGCGGGACAGGGAAAAACTATGGCTACACCTTC.

The chain has TRBV6-5 and TRBJ2-7; 11 bases line up with TRBD1. Germline V gives CDR1 MNHEY, CDR2 SVGAGI. With 0 bases clipped from V and 11 bases from J, the junction kept 12 bases outside the gene matches. The length of the CDR3 is 16 residues. This CDR3 is CASSYSIPGTGGKEYF. CDR3 coding DNA: TGTGCCAGCAGTTACTCGATTCCTGGGACAGGGGGTAAGGAGTACTTC.

This clonotype was counted a few times. DNA for the CDR3: TGTGCCAGCAGTTTTAGCGGAGGGGATTACAATGAGCAGTTCTTC. Translated, it gives CASSFSGGDYNEQFF. The chain is built from TRBV6-2 or TRBV6-3 and TRBJ2-1; maybe TRBD2 (6 bases). The germline CDR1 and CDR2 sequences are MNHEY and SVGEGT. V shed 4 bases and J shed 4 bases, with 14 bases lying between them. CDR3 length equals 15 residues.

This chain joins TRBV7-2 and TRBJ1-5, with 7 positions matching TRBD1. Trimming cost V 6 bases and J 5 bases; bases outside gene matches: 1. The CDR3 has 12 residues. CDR1 SGHTA and CDR2 FQGNSA come from the germline V gene. The CDR3 region is CASRQGHQPQHF. The CDR3 region has the DNA TGTGCCAGCAGACAGGGGCATCAGCCCCAGCATTTT.

This clonotype turned up a few times. This rearrangement joins TRBV6-8 to TRBJ1-5; D is perhaps TRBD1 (5 bases). This CDR3 region has 14 residues. Between the trimmed V and J ends, which lost 2 bases and 3 bases, there was a span of 8 bases. Germline V gene lookup returns CDR1 MNHGY and CDR2 SAAAGT. CDR3 region: CASSYQGINQPQHF. CDR3 DNA sequence: TGTGCCAGCAGTTACCAGGGTATCAATCAGCCCCAGCATTTT.

Turning to this clonotype: At one boundary the junction diverges from the germline segment, which might be a read error. The chain carries TRBV29-1 and TRBJ2-3, with unresolved D. The CDR3 consists of 14 residues. Germline V CDR1 and CDR2: SQVTM, ANQGSEA. CDR3 DNA sequence: TGCGGCGTTGAATCTTGGGATAGAACAGATACGCAGTATTTT. Its protein product is CGVESWDRTDTQYF.